This T cell receptor beta chain was recorded in a study of T-cell reconstitution after alpha-beta-depleted transplantation in children. The CDR3 sequence is 15 residues long. Germline CDR1 is DFQATT and CDR2 is SNEGSKA (reference sequence). The V end was cut by 6 bases, the J end by 3 bases, with 21 bases between. This clonotype has a handful of counts. Its antigen is not identified. Using unique molecular identifiers, the investigators prepared the TCRbeta library. TCRdb called the PCR reads again in MiXCR, with one record for every CDR3 protein. The data contain about 980,000 distinct CDR3 sequences, about 30% of them singletons. General study results and limits: Several hundred expanded graft clones reportedly gave rise to the alpha-beta T cells present about two months after transplant. Surviving recipient T cells and intrathymic progenitors accounted for some patients' high TCRbeta diversity at day 60. Most T-cell counts and diversity one year after the transplant came from T cells that were newly produced.

The sequenced sample was PBMCs, mostly from graft donor cells, obtained 360 days after TCRalphabeta/CD19-depleted stem cell transplant. The sequence derives from a boy younger than two who had a stem cell transplant for SCID, so the T cells may come from the graft donor. The V and J genes are TRBV20-1 and TRBJ2-7, with a weak D call TRBD1 (6 bases). The CDR3 DNA sequence: TGCAGTGCAAACAGGGAGCCGGCGGTGGACTACGAGCAGTACTTC. It translates to CSANREPAVDYEQYF.